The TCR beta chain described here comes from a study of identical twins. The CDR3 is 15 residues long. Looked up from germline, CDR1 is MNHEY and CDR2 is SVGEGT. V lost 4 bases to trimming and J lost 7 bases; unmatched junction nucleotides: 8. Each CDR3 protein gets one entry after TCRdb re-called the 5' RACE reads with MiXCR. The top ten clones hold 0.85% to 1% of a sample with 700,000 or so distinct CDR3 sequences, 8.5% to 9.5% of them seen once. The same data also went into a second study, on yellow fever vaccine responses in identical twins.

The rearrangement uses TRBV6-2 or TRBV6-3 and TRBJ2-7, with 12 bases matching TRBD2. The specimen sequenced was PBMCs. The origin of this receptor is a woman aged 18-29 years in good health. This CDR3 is CASSFGLAGSREQYF. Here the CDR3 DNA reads TGTGCCAGCAGTTTCGGACTAGCGGGATCGAGAGAGCAGTACTTC.